The 10 T cell receptor beta chains presented below share a single source sample, sequenced in a study of human T cells and chemical hapten exposure. One entry per CDR3 protein, called by TCRdb with MiXCR from the 5' RACE reads. The sample lists 65,000 to 95,000 distinct CDR3 sequences; about 8.4% were seen once. Total RNA was isolated from unfractionated whole blood. The receptors come from a male donor in good health.

This clonotype was counted at least ten times. The CDR3: CSAWGGNSYEQYF. CDR3 nucleotides: TGCAGCGCTTGGGGGGGTAACTCCTACGAGCAGTACTTC. The chain employs TRBV29-1 and TRBJ2-7, with 7 bases aligning to TRBD2. The V and J ends lost 7 bases and 0 bases, in that order; junction bases with no gene match: 6. The CDR3 is 13 residues long. Germline V gene sequence: CDR1 SQVTM, CDR2 ANQGSEA.

The table lists this clonotype with a few counts. This chain links TRBV5-1 with TRBJ2-5; D gene uncertain. Trimming removed 0 bases from V and 2 bases from J, with 11 bases in between. The CDR3 is 15 residues long. Germline values: CDR1 SGHRS, CDR2 YFSETQ. CDR3 amino acids: CASSLGPKQQETQYF. CDR3 DNA: TGCGCCAGCAGCTTGGGACCGAAACAACAAGAGACCCAGTACTTC.

This clonotype occurred a few times. The chain is built from TRBV7-9 and TRBJ1-1, with TRBD1 identical over 10 bases. Germline CDR1 and CDR2: SEHNR and FQNEAQ (reference sequence). V gave up 5 bases and J gave up 3 bases; unmatched junction bases: 6. The CDR3 runs 15 residues. In DNA, the CDR3 is TGTGCCAGCAGCCCCGGGACAGGGGAGGACACTGAAGCTTTCTTT. Protein product: CASSPGTGEDTEAFF.

The chain employs TRBV20-1 and TRBJ2-7; D unclear. Germline CDR1 DFQATT, CDR2 SNEGSKA (reference sequence). The CDR3 is 11 residues long. V dropped 3 bases and J dropped 3 bases, with 6 bases sitting between them. The CDR3 DNA reads as TGCAGTGCTAGGGAGAACTACGAGCAGTACTTC. This codes for CSARENYEQYF.

In its sample, this clonotype was seen a few times. The chain combines TRBV5-1 with TRBJ1-5; 8 bases align to TRBD1. CDR3 length: 17 residues. V trimming: 4 bases; J trimming: 2 bases; junction bases outside the gene matches: 11. CDR1 is SGHRS and CDR2 is YFSETQ in the germline V gene. The CDR3 nucleotides read TGCGCCAGCAGCGTAGGCCCGTCGGACAGGGGCAATCAGCCCCAGCATTTT. This sequence encodes CASSVGPSDRGNQPQHF.

The chain carries TRBV19 and TRBJ2-2; D possibly corresponds to TRBD1 (6 bases). The V and J ends lost 2 bases and 0 bases respectively, with 13 bases between them. The CDR3 sequence is 17 residues long. Germline V lookup: CDR1 LNHDA, CDR2 SQIVND (reference sequence). The CDR3 region is CASSIPLGHSNTGELFF. The DNA for the CDR3 is TGTGCCAGTAGTATACCTCTGGGACACTCGAACACCGGGGAGCTGTTTTTT. The whole variable domain, remainder taken from reference TRBV19 and TRBJ2-2, is DGGITQSPKYLFRKEGQNVTLSCEQNLNHDAMYWYRQDPGQGLRLIYYSQIVNDFQKGDIAEGYSVSREKKESFPLTVTSAQKNPTAFYLCASSIPLGHSNTGELFFGEGSRLTVL.

This clonotype was detected only a few times. The chain uses TRBV7-9 and TRBJ2-1; D gene unclear. The CDR3 loop spans 17 amino acids. Germline loops: CDR1 SEHNR, CDR2 FQNEAQ (reference sequence). V lost 1 base and J 0 bases, leaving 13 bases between the germline ends. The DNA for the CDR3 is TGTGCCAGCAGCTTAGTTTTGGGGAAGAGCTCCTACAATGAGCAGTTCTTC. It encodes CASSLVLGKSSYNEQFF. Using reference TRBV7-9 and TRBJ2-1 for the parts outside the CDR3, the full variable domain is DTGVSQNPRHKITKRGQNVTFRCDPISEHNRLYWYRQTLGQGPEFLTYFQNEAQLEKSRLLSDRFSAERPKGSFSTLEIQRTEQGDSAMYLCASSLVLGKSSYNEQFFGPGTRLTVL.

There are many counts of this clonotype. This chain joins TRBV20-1 and TRBJ2-5; the D gene is possibly TRBD1 (6 bases). Germline CDR1 and CDR2: DFQATT and SNEGSKA (reference sequence). The CDR3 loop spans 11 amino acids. Trimming took off 5 bases at V and 3 bases at J, with 7 bases between the two ends. This CDR3 reads CSAHREETQYF. Written as DNA, the CDR3 is TGCAGTGCTCACAGGGAAGAGACCCAGTACTTC.

This rearrangement joins TRBV7-2 to TRBJ1-1; D gene unclear. This CDR3 comprises 13 residues. The V gene's germline CDR1 is SGHTA and CDR2 FQGNSA. V lost 6 bases to trimming and J lost 2 bases, with 10 bases between them. The CDR3 reads CASSNRENTEAFF. The CDR3 coding sequence is TGTGCCAGCAGTAACCGGGAAAACACTGAAGCTTTCTTT.

This chain connects TRBV2 to TRBJ2-3; D is perhaps TRBD1 (7 bases). The V gene lost 4 bases and the J gene lost 2 bases, with 13 bases spanning the gap. Per germline, CDR1 SNHLY and CDR2 FYNNEI. The CDR3 covers 15 residues. This chain's CDR3 is CASSATGDSTDTQYF. Written as DNA, the CDR3 is TGTGCCAGCAGTGCCACAGGGGACTCCACAGATACGCAGTATTTT.